One sample yielded the 20 T cell receptor beta chains listed below, sequenced in a study of monozygotic twins with inflammatory bowel disease. Each CDR3 protein gets one entry in TCRdb, which reprocessed the 5' RACE reads and gives no DNA. This sample's clone table lists around 100,000 distinct CDR3 sequences. Source material: blood. All receptors come from a human donor with ulcerative colitis or Crohn's disease, or a healthy co-twin of an affected twin (not recorded which).

The chain recombines TRBV20-1 with TRBJ2-1; TCRdb reports TRBD1, a call that lacks DNA to check it against. Germline CDR1 and CDR2: DFQATT and SNEGSKA (reference sequence). This CDR3 contains 14 residues. CDR3 amino acids: CSARRGGTYNEQFF.

This chain links TRBV4-1 with TRBJ2-3; without DNA, the TCRdb call of TRBD1 cannot be checked. The germline V gene encodes CDR1 MGHRA and CDR2 YSYEKL. This CDR3 has 15 amino acids. This chain's CDR3 is CASSPRGEDSDTQYF.

This chain uses TRBV7-7 with TRBJ2-7; the TRBD2 assignment by TCRdb is unverifiable without DNA. The CDR3 consists of 14 residues. Germline V CDR1 and CDR2: SSHAT, FNYEAQ (reference sequence). The CDR3 spells CASSQGTSAYEQYF.

The rearrangement uses TRBV6-2 or TRBV6-3 and TRBJ1-2; TCRdb's D call of TRBD1 is untestable without DNA. Germline V gene lookup returns CDR1 MNHEY and CDR2 SVGEGT. CDR3 length: 12 residues. The CDR3: CASSLQGYGYTF.

The rearrangement links TRBV7-7 to TRBJ2-7; TCRdb calls TRBD1, which cannot be checked without DNA. Germline lookup yields CDR1 SSHAT and CDR2 FNYEAQ (reference sequence). This CDR3 spans 13 amino acids. CDR3 protein: CASSLTGAYEQYF. The variable domain in full, completed from reference TRBV7-7 and TRBJ2-7, reads GAGVSQSPRYKVTKRGQDVTLRCDPISSHATLYWYQQALGQGPEFLTYFNYEAQPDKSGLPSDRFSAERPEGSISTLTIQRTEQRDSAMYRCASSLTGAYEQYFGPGTRLTVT.

The rearrangement links TRBV20-1 to TRBJ2-5. Germline CDR1 reads DFQATT; CDR2 reads SNEGSKA (reference sequence). The CDR3 totals 11 residues. CDR3 sequence: CSCPEVETQYF.

This chain connects TRBV6-5 to TRBJ2-7; lacking DNA, the TRBD1 call made by TCRdb goes unchecked. The V gene's germline CDR1 is MNHEY and CDR2 SVGAGI. This CDR3 comprises 14 residues. CDR3 amino acids: CASSSPDNSYEQYF.

The V call is TRBV7-2, the J call TRBJ2-7. Germline-derived CDR1 and CDR2 are SGHTA and FQGNSA. This CDR3 is 13 amino acids long. This CDR3 reads CASSSGSTYEQYF.

The chain recombines TRBV20-1 with TRBJ2-3; TCRdb returns TRBD1, unconfirmable since there is no DNA. The length of the CDR3 is 14 residues. Germline V gene data show CDR1 as DFQATT and CDR2 as SNEGSKA (reference sequence). CDR3 region: CSAFWGGRTDTQYF.

This chain connects TRBV12-3 or TRBV12-4 to TRBJ2-2; TCRdb's D call of TRBD1 is untestable without DNA. This CDR3 has 12 amino acids. The CDR3 is CASSLPPGELFF.

V usage is TRBV5-4 and J usage is TRBJ1-1; TCRdb's D call, TRBD1, is unchecked because there is no DNA. Per germline, CDR1 SGHNT and CDR2 YYREEE (reference sequence). There are 14 residues in the CDR3. The CDR3 is CASSQPGGANEAFF.

This rearrangement joins TRBV11-2 to TRBJ2-7; the TRBD2 assignment by TCRdb is unverifiable without DNA. This CDR3 is 12 amino acids long. Germline CDR1 and CDR2: SGHAT and FQNNGV. This CDR3 reads CASSPTLFPQYF.

The rearrangement links TRBV3-1 to TRBJ1-1; TCRdb indicates TRBD1, and absent DNA this call remains unverified. In germline, CDR1 is LGHDT, CDR2 YNNKEL (reference sequence). This CDR3 has 13 residues. The CDR3 reads CASSQGGGAEAFF.

The chain carries TRBV9 and TRBJ2-7; checking the TCRdb D call of TRBD1 is not possible without DNA. This CDR3 has 14 amino acids. Germline CDR1 and CDR2: SGDLS and YYNGEE. This CDR3 is CASSASPGTYEQYF.

V usage is TRBV20-1 and J usage is TRBJ2-7; TCRdb lists TRBD2, though no DNA is available to test this call. This CDR3 contains 13 residues. Looked up from germline, CDR1 is DFQATT and CDR2 is SNEGSKA (reference sequence). This CDR3 is CSAPSPGVVEQYF.

The chain carries TRBV28 and TRBJ1-4; TCRdb designates TRBD1, a call that cannot be tested without DNA. Per the germline V gene, CDR1 is MDHEN and CDR2 is SYDVKM. The CDR3 is 18 residues long. CDR3 residues: CASSLLVFSRGANEKLFF.

The chain combines TRBV6-6 with TRBJ2-3; lacking DNA, the TRBD1 call made by TCRdb goes unchecked. The germline CDR1 and CDR2 sequences are MNHNY and SVGAGI (reference sequence). The CDR3 sequence is 14 residues long. This CDR3 reads CASNSPQGADTQYF.

This chain joins TRBV27 and TRBJ1-1. From germline, CDR1 is MNHEY and CDR2 SMNVEV (reference sequence). This CDR3 is 14 amino acids long. CDR3 amino acids: CASSFIGRNTEAFF.

The genes are TRBV6-1 and TRBJ1-1; as DNA is missing, the TRBD1 call by TCRdb cannot be tested. Looked up from germline, CDR1 is MNHNS and CDR2 is SASEGT. This CDR3 spans 14 amino acids. CDR3 protein: CASGLTGVNTEAFF.

The chain joins TRBV12-3 or TRBV12-4 to TRBJ1-1; there is no DNA to check the TCRdb D call of TRBD1. The CDR3 covers 14 residues. CDR3 residues: CASSFRGQRTEAFF.